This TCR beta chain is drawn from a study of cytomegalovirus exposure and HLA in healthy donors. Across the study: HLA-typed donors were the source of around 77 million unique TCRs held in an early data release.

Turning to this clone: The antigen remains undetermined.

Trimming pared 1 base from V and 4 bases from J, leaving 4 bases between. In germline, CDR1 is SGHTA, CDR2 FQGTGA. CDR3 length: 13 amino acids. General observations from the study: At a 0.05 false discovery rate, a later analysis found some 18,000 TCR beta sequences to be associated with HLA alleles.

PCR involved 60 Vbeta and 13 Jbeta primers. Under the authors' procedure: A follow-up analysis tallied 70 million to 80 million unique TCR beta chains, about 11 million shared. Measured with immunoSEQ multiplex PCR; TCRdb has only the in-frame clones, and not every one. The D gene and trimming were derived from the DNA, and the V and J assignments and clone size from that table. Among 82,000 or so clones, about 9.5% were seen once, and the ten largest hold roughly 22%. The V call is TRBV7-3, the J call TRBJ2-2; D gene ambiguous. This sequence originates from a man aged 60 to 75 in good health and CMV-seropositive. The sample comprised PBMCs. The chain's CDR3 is CASSLSLTGELFF. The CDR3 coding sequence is TGTGCCAGCAGCTTAAGTCTCACCGGGGAGCTGTTTTTT.